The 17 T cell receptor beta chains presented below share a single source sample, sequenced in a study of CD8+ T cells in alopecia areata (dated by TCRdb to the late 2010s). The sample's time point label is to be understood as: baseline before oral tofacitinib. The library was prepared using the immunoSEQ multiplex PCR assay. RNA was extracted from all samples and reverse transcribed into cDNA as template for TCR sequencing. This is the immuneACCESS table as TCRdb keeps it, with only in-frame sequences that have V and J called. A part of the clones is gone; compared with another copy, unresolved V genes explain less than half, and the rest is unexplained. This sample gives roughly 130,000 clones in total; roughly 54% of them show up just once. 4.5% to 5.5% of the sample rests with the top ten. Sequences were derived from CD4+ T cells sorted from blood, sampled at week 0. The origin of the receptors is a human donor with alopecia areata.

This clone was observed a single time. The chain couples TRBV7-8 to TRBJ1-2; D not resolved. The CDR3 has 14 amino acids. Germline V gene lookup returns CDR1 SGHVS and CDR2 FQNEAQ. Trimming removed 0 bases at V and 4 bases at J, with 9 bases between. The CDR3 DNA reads TGTGCCAGCAGCTTAGCGGCGGCTATCTATGGCTACACCTTC. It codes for CASSLAAAIYGYTF.

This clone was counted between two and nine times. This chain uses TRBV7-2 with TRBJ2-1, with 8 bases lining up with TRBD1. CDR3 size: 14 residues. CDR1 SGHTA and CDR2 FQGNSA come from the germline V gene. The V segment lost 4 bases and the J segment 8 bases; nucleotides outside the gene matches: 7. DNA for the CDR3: TGTGCCAGCAGCTCCCGGACAGGGTCGTATGAGCAGTTCTTC. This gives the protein CASSSRTGSYEQFF.

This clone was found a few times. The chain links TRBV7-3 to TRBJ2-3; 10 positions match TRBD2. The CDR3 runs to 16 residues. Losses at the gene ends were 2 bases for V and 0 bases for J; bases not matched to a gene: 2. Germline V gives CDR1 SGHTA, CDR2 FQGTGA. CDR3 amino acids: CASSLGAGGSTDTQYF. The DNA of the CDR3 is TGTGCCAGCAGCTTAGGAGCGGGAGGGAGCACAGATACGCAGTATTTT.

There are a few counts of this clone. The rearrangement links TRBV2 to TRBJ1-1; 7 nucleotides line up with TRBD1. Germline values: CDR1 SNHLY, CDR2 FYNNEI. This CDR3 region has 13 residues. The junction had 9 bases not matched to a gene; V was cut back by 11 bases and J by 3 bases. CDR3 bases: TGTGCCGGACAGGTCGTGGTGGACACTGAAGCTTTCTTT. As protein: CAGQVVVDTEAFF. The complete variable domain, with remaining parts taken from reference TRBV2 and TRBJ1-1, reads EPEVTQTPSHQVTQMGQEVILRCVPISNHLYFYWYRQILGQKVEFLVSFYNNEISEKSEIFDDQFSVERPDGSNFTLKIRSTKLEDSAMYFCAGQVVVDTEAFFGQGTRLTVV.

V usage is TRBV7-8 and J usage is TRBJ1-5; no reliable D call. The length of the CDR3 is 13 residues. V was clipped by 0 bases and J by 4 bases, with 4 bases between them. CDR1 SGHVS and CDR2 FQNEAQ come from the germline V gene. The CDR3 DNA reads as TGTGCCAGCAGCTTAGCGTTGAATCAGCCCCAGCATTTT. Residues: CASSLALNQPQHF.

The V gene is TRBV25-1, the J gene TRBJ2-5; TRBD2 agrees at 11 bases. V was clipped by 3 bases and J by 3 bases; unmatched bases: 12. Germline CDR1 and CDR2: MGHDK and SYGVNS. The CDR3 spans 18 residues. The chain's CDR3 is CASSDFRLAGGTEETQYF. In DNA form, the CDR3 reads TGTGCCAGCAGTGACTTCCGGCTAGCGGGGGGAACAGAAGAGACCCAGTACTTC.

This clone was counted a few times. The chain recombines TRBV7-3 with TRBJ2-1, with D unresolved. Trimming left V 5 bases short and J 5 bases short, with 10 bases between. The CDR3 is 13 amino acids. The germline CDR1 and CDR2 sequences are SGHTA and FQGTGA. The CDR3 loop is CASSQTADNEQFF. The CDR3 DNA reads TGTGCCAGCAGCCAAACGGCGGACAATGAGCAGTTCTTC. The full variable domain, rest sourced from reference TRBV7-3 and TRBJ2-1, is GAGVSQTPSNKVTEKGKYVELRCDPISGHTALYWYRQSLGQGPEFLIYFQGTGAADDSGLPNDRFFAVRPEGSVSTLKIQRTERGDSAVYLCASSQTADNEQFFGPGTRLTVL.

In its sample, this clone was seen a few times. The CDR3 bases are TGTGCCAGCAGCTTTAGCGGGAATAACGCGGATACGCAGTATTTT. Its protein product is CASSFSGNNADTQYF. The chain joins TRBV7-2 to TRBJ2-3; 8 nucleotides agree with TRBD2. Germline V gene sequence: CDR1 SGHTA, CDR2 FQGNSA. This CDR3 has 15 amino acids. The ends lost 3 bases at V and 6 bases at J; junction bases unmatched: 8.

The CDR3 bases are TGTGCCAGCAGCTTAGGTAGCGGGAGGGATAACCACAATGAGCAGTTCTTC. This gives the protein CASSLGSGRDNHNEQFF. The rearrangement joins TRBV11-3 to TRBJ2-1; TRBD2 matches 11 bases. CDR1 SGHNT and CDR2 YENEEA come from the germline V gene. This CDR3 comprises 17 residues. V lost 1 base to trimming and J lost 5 bases; unmatched junction nucleotides: 7. Combining the CDR3 with reference TRBV11-3 and TRBJ2-1 gives the whole variable domain EAGVVQSPRYKIIEKKQPVAFWCNPISGHNTLYWYLQNLGQGPELLIRYENEEAVDDSQLPKDRFSAERLKGVDSTLKIQPAELGDSAVYLCASSLGSGRDNHNEQFFGPGTRLTVL.

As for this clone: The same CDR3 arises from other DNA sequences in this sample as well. DNA for the CDR3: TGTGCCAGCAGCTCCACAGATACGCAGTATTTT. This encodes CASSSTDTQYF. The J gene is TRBJ2-3, the V gene TRBV2; D unresolved. This CDR3 is 11 amino acids long. The V gene lost 6 bases and the J gene lost 2 bases, with 3 bases spanning the gap. Germline V gene sequence: CDR1 SNHLY, CDR2 FYNNEI.

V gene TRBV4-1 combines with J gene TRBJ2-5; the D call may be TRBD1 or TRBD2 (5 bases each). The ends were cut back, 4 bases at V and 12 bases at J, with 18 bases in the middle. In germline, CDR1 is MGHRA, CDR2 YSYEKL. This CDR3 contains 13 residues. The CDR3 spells CASSPAWGGPEYF. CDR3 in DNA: TGCGCCAGCAGCCCTGCGTGGGGCGGGCCGGAGTACTTC.

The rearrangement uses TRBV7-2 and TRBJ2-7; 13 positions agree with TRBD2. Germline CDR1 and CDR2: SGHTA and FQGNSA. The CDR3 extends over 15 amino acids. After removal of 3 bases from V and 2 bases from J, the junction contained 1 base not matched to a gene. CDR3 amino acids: CASSFGLAGAYEQYF. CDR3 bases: TGTGCCAGCAGCTTTGGACTAGCGGGAGCCTACGAGCAGTACTTC.

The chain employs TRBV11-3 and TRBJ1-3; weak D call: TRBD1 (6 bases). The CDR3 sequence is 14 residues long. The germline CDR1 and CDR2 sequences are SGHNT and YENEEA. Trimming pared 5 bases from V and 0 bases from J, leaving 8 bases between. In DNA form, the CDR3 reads TGTGCCAGCAGCGAACAGGGCTCTGGAAACACCATATATTTT. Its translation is CASSEQGSGNTIYF. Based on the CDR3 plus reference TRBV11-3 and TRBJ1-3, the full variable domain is EAGVVQSPRYKIIEKKQPVAFWCNPISGHNTLYWYLQNLGQGPELLIRYENEEAVDDSQLPKDRFSAERLKGVDSTLKIQPAELGDSAVYLCASSEQGSGNTIYFGEGSWLTVV.

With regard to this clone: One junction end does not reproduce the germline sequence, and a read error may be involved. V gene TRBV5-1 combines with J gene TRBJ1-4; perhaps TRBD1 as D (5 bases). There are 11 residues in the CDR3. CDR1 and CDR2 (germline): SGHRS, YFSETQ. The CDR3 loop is CASSSSGRRRF. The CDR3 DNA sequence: TGCGCCAGCAGCTCTTCAGGGAGGAGACGTTTT. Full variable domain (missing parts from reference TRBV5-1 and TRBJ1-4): KAGVTQTPRYLIKTRGQQVTLSCSPISGHRSVSWYQQTPGQGLQFLFEYFSETQRNKGNFPGRFSGRQFSNSRSEMNVSTLELGDSALYLCASSSSGRRRFGSGTQLSVL.

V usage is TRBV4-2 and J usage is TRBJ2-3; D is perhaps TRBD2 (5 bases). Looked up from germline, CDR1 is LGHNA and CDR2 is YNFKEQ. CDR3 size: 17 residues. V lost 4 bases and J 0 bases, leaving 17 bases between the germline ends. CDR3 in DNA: TGTGCCAGCAGCCCTGGACTGGGCGGGCGAAGCACAGATACGCAGTATTTT. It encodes CASSPGLGGRSTDTQYF.

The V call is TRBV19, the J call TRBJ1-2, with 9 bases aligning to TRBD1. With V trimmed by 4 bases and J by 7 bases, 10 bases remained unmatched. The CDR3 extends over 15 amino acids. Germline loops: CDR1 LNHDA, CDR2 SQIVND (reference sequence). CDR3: CASSKGQGSARGYTF. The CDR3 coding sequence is TGTGCCAGTAGTAAGGGACAGGGAAGTGCGCGTGGCTACACCTTC.

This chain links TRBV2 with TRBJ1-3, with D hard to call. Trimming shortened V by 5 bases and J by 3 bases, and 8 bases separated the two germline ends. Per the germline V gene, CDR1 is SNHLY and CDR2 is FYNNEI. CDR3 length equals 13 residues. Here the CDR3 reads CASSRDYGNTIYF. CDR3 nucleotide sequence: TGTGCCAGCAGTCGGGATTATGGAAACACCATATATTTT.